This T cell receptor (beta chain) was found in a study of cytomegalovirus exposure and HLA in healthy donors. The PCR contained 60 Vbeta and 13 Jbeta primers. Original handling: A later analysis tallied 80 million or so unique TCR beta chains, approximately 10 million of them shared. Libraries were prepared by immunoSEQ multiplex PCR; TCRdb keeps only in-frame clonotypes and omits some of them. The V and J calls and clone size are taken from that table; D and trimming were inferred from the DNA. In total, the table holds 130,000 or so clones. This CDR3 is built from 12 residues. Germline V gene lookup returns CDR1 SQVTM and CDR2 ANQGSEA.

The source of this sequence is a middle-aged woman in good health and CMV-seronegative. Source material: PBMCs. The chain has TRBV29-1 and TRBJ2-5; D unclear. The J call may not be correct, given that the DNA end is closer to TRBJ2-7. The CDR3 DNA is TGCAGCGTCGCCGGTTGGGGCTACGAGCAGTACTTC. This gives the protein CSVAGWGYEQYF.